These 27 T cell receptor beta chains share one sample of origin, sequenced in a study of blood T cell repertoires in COVID-19. Clones were sequenced by immunoSEQ multiplex PCR, and TCRdb holds only the in-frame ones, with some missing. The table includes more than 110,000 clones, more than 80% detected once. The material sequenced was PBMCs or T cells enriched from blood (not recorded which). These receptor sequences come from a woman aged 18-35 years who had been exposed to COVID-19.

V is TRBV19 and J is TRBJ2-1; 8 bases match TRBD2. Germline CDR1 is LNHDA and CDR2 is SQIVND (reference sequence). This CDR3 spans 14 amino acids. Trimming at V came to 7 bases and at J to 2 bases, leaving 4 bases not matched to a gene. CDR3 coding DNA: TGTGCCAGTACCCAGGGACTAGCCTACAATGAGCAGTTCTTC. It is translated as CASTQGLAYNEQFF. Filled out from reference TRBV19 and TRBJ2-1, the complete variable domain reads DGGITQSPKYLFRKEGQNVTLSCEQNLNHDAMYWYRQDPGQGLRLIYYSQIVNDFQKGDIAEGYSVSREKKESFPLTVTSAQKNPTAFYLCASTQGLAYNEQFFGPGTRLTVL.

The rearrangement uses TRBV9 and TRBJ2-7, with a possible D match to TRBD1 (5 bases). Deletions cut 10 bases from V and 6 bases from J, with 8 bases between. Germline lookup yields CDR1 SGDLS and CDR2 YYNGEE. CDR3 size: 9 residues. The chain's CDR3 is CAGAGEQYF. As DNA, the CDR3 is TGTGCCGGGGCAGGCGAGCAGTACTTC.

This clone came up once. The rearrangement links TRBV19 to TRBJ1-5, with 7 nucleotides matching TRBD1. Germline trimming cut 0 bases from V and 3 bases from J; bases unmatched to any gene: 17. The CDR3 totals 20 residues. Germline values: CDR1 LNHDA, CDR2 SQIVND (reference sequence). Here the CDR3 reads CASSIDITGAEELINQPQHF. CDR3 DNA: TGTGCCAGTAGTATAGATATCACAGGGGCAGAGGAGTTGATCAATCAGCCCCAGCATTTT.

The chain joins TRBV19 to TRBJ1-2; 9 bases fit TRBD1. This CDR3 comprises 15 residues. Unmatched junction bases numbered 11, after V lost 7 bases and J lost 5 bases. Per the germline V gene, CDR1 is LNHDA and CDR2 is SQIVND (reference sequence). The CDR3 region is CASTQSGTGTYGYTF. CDR3 nucleotide sequence: TGTGCCAGTACCCAGTCCGGGACAGGGACTTATGGCTACACCTTC.

The chain uses TRBV7-3 and TRBJ1-6; 9 positions agree with TRBD1. The CDR3 has 15 residues. Germline lookup yields CDR1 SGHTA and CDR2 FQGTGA. J gave up 10 bases and V 4 bases, and 8 bases lay outside the gene matches. For the CDR3, the DNA is TGTGCCAGCAGCTCTACAGGGGGCGTGGGGTCACCCCTCCACTTT. Translated, it gives CASSSTGGVGSPLHF.

The chain carries TRBV27 and TRBJ1-1, with TRBD1 matching over 7 bases. J was trimmed by 1 base and V by 8 bases; bases with no gene match: 7. Germline V gene lookup returns CDR1 MNHEY and CDR2 SMNVEV (reference sequence). There are 14 residues in the CDR3. CDR3 in DNA: TGTGCCAGCGGACGACAGGGACGGAACACTGAAGCTTTCTTT. Translation: CASGRQGRNTEAFF.

This chain connects TRBV20-1 to TRBJ2-1; D is possibly TRBD2 (5 bases). Germline V lookup: CDR1 DFQATT, CDR2 SNEGSKA (reference sequence). The V end lost 3 bases, the J end lost 0 bases, and 12 bases lay between the germline ends. The CDR3 covers 15 residues. CDR3 nucleotides: TGCAGTGCTAGTACAGCGGCCTTCTCCTACAATGAGCAGTTCTTC. Its protein is CSASTAAFSYNEQFF.

The chain joins TRBV7-9 to TRBJ2-7, with D perhaps matching TRBD2 (6 bases). Germline loops: CDR1 SEHNR, CDR2 FQNEAQ (reference sequence). Trimming removed 8 bases from V and 5 bases from J, with 19 bases in between. This CDR3 spans 14 amino acids. Written as DNA, the CDR3 is TGTGCCAGCGCTCCGCGGGGTCGGCAAGACGAGCAGTACTTC. Its protein is CASAPRGRQDEQYF.

V usage is TRBV5-1 and J usage is TRBJ2-5; TRBD1 might be the D (5 bases). Germline V lookup: CDR1 SGHRS, CDR2 YFSETQ. The CDR3 covers 13 residues. V was pared by 5 bases and J by 4 bases, with 12 bases between. The CDR3 loop is CASSSGNRETQYF. The DNA of the CDR3 is TGCGCCAGCAGTTCAGGGAATAGAGAGACCCAGTACTTC.

This clone has a single count. The rearrangement joins TRBV27 to TRBJ1-4, with 8 bases aligning to TRBD1. The CDR3 is 15 amino acids. Germline loops: CDR1 MNHEY, CDR2 SMNVEV (reference sequence). V shed 5 bases and J 7 bases; nucleotides not matched to a gene: 9. The CDR3 nucleotides are TGTGCCAGCAGTGCGAGACAGGGGCAGGTTGAAAAACTGTTTTTT. Amino acid sequence: CASSARQGQVEKLFF.

The chain links TRBV27 to TRBJ1-2; D might be TRBD1 (6 bases). The CDR3 covers 16 residues. The V gene's germline CDR1 is MNHEY and CDR2 SMNVEV (reference sequence). With 8 bases removed from V and 7 bases from J, the gap between germline ends came to 26 bases. CDR3: CASGGASRRHLGGYTF. The CDR3, as DNA: TGTGCCAGCGGGGGGGCCTCGAGACGCCATTTAGGTGGCTACACCTTC.

The chain uses TRBV7-9 and TRBJ1-2; 11 bases map to TRBD1. Germline lookup yields CDR1 SEHNR and CDR2 FQNEAQ (reference sequence). Trimming cost V 1 base and J 4 bases; bases outside gene matches: 2. The CDR3 is made up of 15 amino acids. CDR3 nucleotide sequence: TGTGCCAGCAGCTTAGAGGGGACAGGGGGCTATGGCTACACCTTC. As protein: CASSLEGTGGYGYTF.

The genes are TRBV4-3 and TRBJ2-7, with 11 bases identical to TRBD1. Germline V lookup: CDR1 LGHNA, CDR2 YSLEER. The V and J ends lost 1 base and 3 bases, in that order; junction bases with no gene match: 5. This CDR3 contains 16 residues. The CDR3: CASSQVPGTGGYEQYF. As DNA, the CDR3 is TGCGCCAGCAGCCAAGTTCCCGGGACAGGGGGCTACGAGCAGTACTTC.

The chain combines TRBV19 with TRBJ1-2; 8 bases agree with TRBD1. The CDR3 runs 13 residues. Germline CDR1 LNHDA, CDR2 SQIVND (reference sequence). After removal of 8 bases from V and 4 bases from J, the junction contained 6 bases not matched to a gene. Written as DNA, the CDR3 is TGTGCCAGTCAGGGACAGGCGGCCTATGGCTACACCTTC. The encoded protein is CASQGQAAYGYTF.

The chain employs TRBV19 and TRBJ1-5; tentative D call: TRBD1 (5 bases). CDR1 is LNHDA, CDR2 SQIVND, per germline (reference sequence). V was shortened by 3 bases and J by 3 bases, with 12 bases between the two germline ends. The CDR3 is 15 residues long. CDR3: CASSIFGRDNQPQHF. Here the CDR3 DNA reads TGTGCCAGTAGTATTTTTGGCAGGGACAATCAGCCCCAGCATTTT.

The rearrangement links TRBV6-5 to TRBJ1-6; 9 bases match TRBD1. The junction had 4 bases not matched to a gene; V was cut back by 6 bases and J by 10 bases. Germline CDR1 is MNHEY and CDR2 is SVGAGI. This CDR3 spans 13 amino acids. The CDR3 DNA follows: TGTGCCAGCAGGGGACAGGGTAACTCACCCCTCCACTTT. Protein sequence: CASRGQGNSPLHF.

The rearrangement joins TRBV5-1 to TRBJ2-1, with D tentatively TRBD2 (5 bases). There are 14 residues in the CDR3. V lost 7 bases, J lost 0 bases, and 11 bases lay in between. The germline gives CDR1 SGHRS, CDR2 YFSETQ. CDR3 sequence (DNA): TGCGCCAGCTGGAGCGGCAACTCCTACAATGAGCAGTTCTTC. Residues: CASWSGNSYNEQFF.

The chain recombines TRBV25-1 with TRBJ1-2; 11 bases are shared with TRBD1. After removal of 4 bases from V and 7 bases from J, the junction contained 5 bases not matched to a gene. CDR3 length: 14 residues. CDR1 and CDR2 from the germline V gene are MGHDK and SYGVNS. The CDR3 loop is CASSAGQGAGGYTF. CDR3 DNA: TGTGCCAGCAGTGCCGGACAGGGGGCTGGTGGCTACACCTTC.

The CDR3 spells CASTAWRTGALYGYTF. CDR3 DNA: TGTGCCAGCACCGCGTGGCGGACAGGGGCCCTCTATGGCTACACCTTC. The gene calls are TRBV28 and TRBJ1-2; 9 bases are shared with TRBD1. J was trimmed by 4 bases and V by 7 bases; bases with no gene match: 13. Germline CDR1 is MDHEN and CDR2 is SYDVKM. CDR3 length: 16 residues.

V and J are TRBV18 and TRBJ2-1; a possible D gene is TRBD2 (7 bases). Per the germline V gene, CDR1 is KGHSH and CDR2 is LQKENI. V gave up 6 bases and J gave up 7 bases, with 19 bases separating them. The CDR3 runs to 15 residues. CDR3 in DNA: TGTGCCAGCTCTCACGCGGGGGAGAGGGGGAATGAGCAGTTCTTC. Amino acids: CASSHAGERGNEQFF.

This clone was recorded only once. V and J are TRBV7-2 and TRBJ2-7, with 10 bases lining up with TRBD2. J was trimmed by 2 bases and V by 4 bases; bases with no gene match: 11. This CDR3 is built from 17 residues. CDR1 SGHTA and CDR2 FQGNSA come from the germline V gene. The CDR3 region is CASSWTGTSDWTYEQYF. The CDR3 DNA follows: TGTGCCAGCAGCTGGACCGGGACTAGCGATTGGACCTACGAGCAGTACTTC.

This clone was picked up a small number of times. The genes are TRBV27 and TRBJ1-1, with 9 positions matching TRBD1. This CDR3 comprises 16 residues. The junction had 8 bases not matched to a gene; V was cut back by 2 bases and J by 4 bases. Germline V gene lookup returns CDR1 MNHEY and CDR2 SMNVEV (reference sequence). In nucleotides, the CDR3 is TGTGCCAGCAGTTTAAGGAGGGACAGGGTGAGCACTGAAGCTTTCTTT. Protein: CASSLRRDRVSTEAFF.

The genes are TRBV4-2 and TRBJ2-1, with 9 bases matching TRBD2. V lost 6 bases, J lost 5 bases, and 8 bases stayed unmatched. Germline assignment: CDR1 LGHNA and CDR2 YNFKEQ. The CDR3 is 15 amino acids. The CDR3 spells CASRISGTSNNEQFF. The CDR3 DNA is TGTGCCAGCAGGATATCCGGGACTAGCAACAATGAGCAGTTCTTC.

The chain carries TRBV28 and TRBJ1-4; D gene uncertain. Germline V gives CDR1 MDHEN, CDR2 SYDVKM. The CDR3 is 13 residues long. Trimming shortened V by 3 bases and J by 8 bases, and 10 bases separated the two germline ends. CDR3 protein: CASSFAGSEKLFF. The DNA of the CDR3 is TGTGCCAGCAGTTTCGCAGGTTCGGAAAAACTGTTTTTT. The full variable domain, its missing parts supplied by reference TRBV28 and TRBJ1-4, is DVKVTQSSRYLVKRTGEKVFLECVQDMDHENMFWYRQDPGLGLRLIYFSYDVKMKEKGDIPEGYSVSREKKERFSLILESASTNQTSMYLCASSFAGSEKLFFGSGTQLSVL.

This clone was seen a single time. The chain joins TRBV11-2 to TRBJ1-6; 8 bases fit TRBD1. Trimming removed 0 bases from V and 7 bases from J; junction bases left unmatched: 8. Germline CDR1 SGHAT, CDR2 FQNNGV. The CDR3 sequence is 17 residues long. The CDR3 here is CASSLDLSGGVNSPLHF. Written as DNA, the CDR3 is TGTGCCAGCAGCTTAGATCTATCAGGGGGCGTCAATTCACCCCTCCACTTT.

The chain has TRBV29-1 and TRBJ2-7; a possible D gene is TRBD1 (6 bases). The germline V gene has CDR1 SQVTM and CDR2 ANQGSEA. The germline V and J ends were trimmed by 4 bases and 0 bases, with 7 bases remaining between them. CDR3 length: 12 residues. The chain's CDR3 is CSVVRGSYEQYF. CDR3 sequence (DNA): TGCAGCGTTGTCAGGGGCTCCTACGAGCAGTACTTC.

V is TRBV7-2 and J is TRBJ1-6; no clear D. The CDR3 runs to 13 residues. CDR1 and CDR2 (germline): SGHTA, FQGNSA. V lost 7 bases to trimming and J lost 10 bases, with 14 bases between them. The CDR3 loop reads CASTGRTGSPLHF. The CDR3 DNA reads TGTGCCAGCACCGGACGGACGGGGTCACCCCTCCACTTT.